The clone carrying this T cell receptor beta chain was counted between two and nine times. This specimen comes from a study of control samples from healthy donors and cancer patients. Assay used: immunoSEQ multiplex PCR; TCRdb lists only in-frame clones, some missing. The sample shows tens of thousands of clones, around nine tenths of them seen only once. CDR3 size: 15 residues. V was pared by 2 bases and J by 7 bases, with 17 bases between. From germline, CDR1 is WNHNN and CDR2 SYGVQD (reference sequence). The sample comprised blood. The source is a woman aged 45-60 years in good health. The J gene is TRBJ1-2, the V gene TRBV10-1, with D tentatively TRBD1 (6 bases). The CDR3 coding sequence is TGCGCCAGCAGTGAGCCCGGCGGGGGGGGGCCTGGCTACACCTTC. It encodes CASSEPGGGGPGYTF.